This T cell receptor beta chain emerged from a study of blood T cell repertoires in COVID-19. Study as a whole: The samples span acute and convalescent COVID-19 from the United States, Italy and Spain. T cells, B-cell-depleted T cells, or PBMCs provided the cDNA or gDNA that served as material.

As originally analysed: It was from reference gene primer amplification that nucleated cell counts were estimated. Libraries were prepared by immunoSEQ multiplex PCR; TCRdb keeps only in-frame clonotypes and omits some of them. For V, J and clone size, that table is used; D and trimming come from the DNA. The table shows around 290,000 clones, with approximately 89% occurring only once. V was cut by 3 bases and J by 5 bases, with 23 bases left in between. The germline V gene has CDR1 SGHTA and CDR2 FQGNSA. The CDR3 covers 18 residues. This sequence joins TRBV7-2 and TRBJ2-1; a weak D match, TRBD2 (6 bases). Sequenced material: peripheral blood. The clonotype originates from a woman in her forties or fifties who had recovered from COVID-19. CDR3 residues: CASSFVGRYLGSHNEQFF. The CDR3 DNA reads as TGTGCCAGCAGCTTCGTGGGGAGGTATCTGGGGAGCCACAATGAGCAGTTCTTC.